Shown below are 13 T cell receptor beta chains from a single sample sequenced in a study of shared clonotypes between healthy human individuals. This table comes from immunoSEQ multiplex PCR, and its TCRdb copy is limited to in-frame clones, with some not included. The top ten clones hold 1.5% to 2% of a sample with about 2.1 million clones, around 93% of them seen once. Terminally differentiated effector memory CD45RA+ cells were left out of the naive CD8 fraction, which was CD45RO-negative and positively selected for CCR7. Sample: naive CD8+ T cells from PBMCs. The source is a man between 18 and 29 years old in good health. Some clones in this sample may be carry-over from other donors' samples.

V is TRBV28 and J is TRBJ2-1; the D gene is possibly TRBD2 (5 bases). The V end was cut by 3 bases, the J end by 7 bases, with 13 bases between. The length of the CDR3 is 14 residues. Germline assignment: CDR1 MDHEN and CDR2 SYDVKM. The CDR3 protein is CASSFVRVTNEQFF. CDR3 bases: TGTGCCAGCAGTTTCGTGCGGGTTACGAATGAGCAGTTCTTC.

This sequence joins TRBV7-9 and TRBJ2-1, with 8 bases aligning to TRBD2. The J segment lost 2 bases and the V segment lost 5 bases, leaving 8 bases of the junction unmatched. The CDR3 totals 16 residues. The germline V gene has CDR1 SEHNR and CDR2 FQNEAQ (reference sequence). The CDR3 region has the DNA TGTGCCAGCAGCACCCGTAGTAGCGGGGCCTACAATGAGCAGTTCTTC. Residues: CASSTRSSGAYNEQFF.

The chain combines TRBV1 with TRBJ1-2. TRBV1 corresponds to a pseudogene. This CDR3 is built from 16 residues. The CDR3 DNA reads TGCACCAGCAGCCCCCTCCCAATTCACGGGCACTATGGCTACACCTTC. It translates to CTSSPLPIHGHYGYTF.

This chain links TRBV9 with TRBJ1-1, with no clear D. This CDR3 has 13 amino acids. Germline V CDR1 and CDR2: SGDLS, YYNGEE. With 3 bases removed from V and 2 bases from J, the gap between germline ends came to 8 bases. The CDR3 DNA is TGTGCCAGCAGCGGCCCGATCAACACTGAAGCTTTCTTT. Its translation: CASSGPINTEAFF.

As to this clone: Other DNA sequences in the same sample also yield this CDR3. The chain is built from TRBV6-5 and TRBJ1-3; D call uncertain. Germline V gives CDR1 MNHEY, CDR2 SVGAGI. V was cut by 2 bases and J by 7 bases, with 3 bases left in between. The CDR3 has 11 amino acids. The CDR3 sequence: CASSYGNTIYF. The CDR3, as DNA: TGTGCCAGCAGTTACGGGAACACCATATATTTT.

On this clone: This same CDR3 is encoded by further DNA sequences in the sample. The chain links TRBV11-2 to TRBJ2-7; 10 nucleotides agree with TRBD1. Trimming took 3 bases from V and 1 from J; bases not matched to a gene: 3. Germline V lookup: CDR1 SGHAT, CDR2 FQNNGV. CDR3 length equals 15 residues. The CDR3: CASSLGGQGSYEQYF. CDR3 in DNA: TGTGCCAGCAGCTTGGGGGGACAGGGGTCCTACGAGCAGTACTTC. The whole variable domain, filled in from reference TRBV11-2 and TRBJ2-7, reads EAGVAQSPRYKIIEKRQSVAFWCNPISGHATLYWYQQILGQGPKLLIQFQNNGVVDDSQLPKDRFSAERLKGVDSTLKIQPAKLEDSAVYLCASSLGGQGSYEQYFGPGTRLTVT.

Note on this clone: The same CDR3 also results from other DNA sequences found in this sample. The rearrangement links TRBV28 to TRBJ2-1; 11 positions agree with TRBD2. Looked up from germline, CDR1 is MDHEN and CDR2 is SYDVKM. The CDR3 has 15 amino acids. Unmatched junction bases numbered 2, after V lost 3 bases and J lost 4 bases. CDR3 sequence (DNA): TGTGCCAGCAGTTTCCGGACTAGCGGGTACAATGAGCAGTTCTTC. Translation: CASSFRTSGYNEQFF.

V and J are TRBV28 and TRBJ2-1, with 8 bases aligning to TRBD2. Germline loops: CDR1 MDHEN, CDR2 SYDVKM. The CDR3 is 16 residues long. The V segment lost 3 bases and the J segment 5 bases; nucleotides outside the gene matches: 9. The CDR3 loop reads CASSFAASGPDNEQFF. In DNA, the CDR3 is TGTGCCAGCAGTTTTGCCGCTAGCGGGCCAGACAATGAGCAGTTCTTC.

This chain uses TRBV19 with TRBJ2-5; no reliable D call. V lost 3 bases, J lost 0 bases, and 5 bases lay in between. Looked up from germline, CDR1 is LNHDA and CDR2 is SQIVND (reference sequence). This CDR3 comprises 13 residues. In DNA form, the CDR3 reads TGTGCCAGTAGTATTCGGGACCAAGAGACCCAGTACTTC. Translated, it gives CASSIRDQETQYF. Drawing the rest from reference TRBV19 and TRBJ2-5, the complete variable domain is DGGITQSPKYLFRKEGQNVTLSCEQNLNHDAMYWYRQDPGQGLRLIYYSQIVNDFQKGDIAEGYSVSREKKESFPLTVTSAQKNPTAFYLCASSIRDQETQYFGPGTRLLVL.

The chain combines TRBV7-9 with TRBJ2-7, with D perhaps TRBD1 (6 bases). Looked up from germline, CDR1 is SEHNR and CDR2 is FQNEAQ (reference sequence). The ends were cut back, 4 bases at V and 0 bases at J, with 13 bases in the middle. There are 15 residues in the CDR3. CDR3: CASSSRDKSSYEQYF. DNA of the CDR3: TGTGCCAGCAGCTCCCGGGACAAAAGCTCCTACGAGCAGTACTTC. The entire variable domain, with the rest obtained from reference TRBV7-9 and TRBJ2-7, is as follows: DTGVSQNPRHKITKRGQNVTFRCDPISEHNRLYWYRQTLGQGPEFLTYFQNEAQLEKSRLLSDRFSAERPKGSFSTLEIQRTEQGDSAMYLCASSSRDKSSYEQYFGPGTRLTVT.

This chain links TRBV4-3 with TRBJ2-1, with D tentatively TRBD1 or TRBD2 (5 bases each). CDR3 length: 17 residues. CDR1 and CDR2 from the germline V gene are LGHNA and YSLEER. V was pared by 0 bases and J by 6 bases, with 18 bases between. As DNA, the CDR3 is TGCGCCAGCAGCCAAGATTGGCGGCGGTGGGGGTCCAATGAGCAGTTCTTC. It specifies CASSQDWRRWGSNEQFF.

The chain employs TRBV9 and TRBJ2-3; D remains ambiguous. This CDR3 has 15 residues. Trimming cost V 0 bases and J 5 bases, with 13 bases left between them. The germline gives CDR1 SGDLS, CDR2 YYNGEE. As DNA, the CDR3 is TGTGCCAGCAGCGTAGTCCAGAGAGGTATAGATACGCAGTATTTT. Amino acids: CASSVVQRGIDTQYF.

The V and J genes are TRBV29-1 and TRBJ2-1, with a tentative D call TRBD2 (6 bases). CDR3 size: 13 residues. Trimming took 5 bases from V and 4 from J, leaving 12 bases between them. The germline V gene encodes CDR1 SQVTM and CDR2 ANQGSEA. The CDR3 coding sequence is TGCAGCGTTTTTCCCGGGAGTTACAATGAGCAGTTCTTC. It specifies CSVFPGSYNEQFF.